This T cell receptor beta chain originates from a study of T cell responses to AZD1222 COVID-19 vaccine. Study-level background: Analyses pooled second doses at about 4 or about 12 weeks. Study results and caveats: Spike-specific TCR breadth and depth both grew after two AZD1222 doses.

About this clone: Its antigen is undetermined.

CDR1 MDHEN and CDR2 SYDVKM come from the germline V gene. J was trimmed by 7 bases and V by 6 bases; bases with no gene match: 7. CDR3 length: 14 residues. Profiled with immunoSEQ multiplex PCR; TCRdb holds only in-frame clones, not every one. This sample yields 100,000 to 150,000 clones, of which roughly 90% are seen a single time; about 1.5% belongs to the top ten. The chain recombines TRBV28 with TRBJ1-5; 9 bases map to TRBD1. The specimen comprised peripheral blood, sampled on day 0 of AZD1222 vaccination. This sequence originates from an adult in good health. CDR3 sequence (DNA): TGTGCCAGCAGACCACAGGGGGCTGCGCAGCCCCAGCATTTT. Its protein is CASRPQGAAQPQHF.